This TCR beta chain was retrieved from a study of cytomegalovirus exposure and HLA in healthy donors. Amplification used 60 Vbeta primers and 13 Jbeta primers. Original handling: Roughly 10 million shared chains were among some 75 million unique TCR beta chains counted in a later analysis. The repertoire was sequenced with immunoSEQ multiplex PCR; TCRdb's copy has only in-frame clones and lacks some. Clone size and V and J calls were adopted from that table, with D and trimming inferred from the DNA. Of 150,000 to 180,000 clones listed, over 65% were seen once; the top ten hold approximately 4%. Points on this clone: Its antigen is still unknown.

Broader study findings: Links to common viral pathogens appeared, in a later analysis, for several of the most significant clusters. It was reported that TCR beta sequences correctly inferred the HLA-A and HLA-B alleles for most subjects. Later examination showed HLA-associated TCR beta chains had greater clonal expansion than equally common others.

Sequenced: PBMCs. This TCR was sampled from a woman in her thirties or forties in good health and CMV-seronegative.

The CDR3 bases are TGTGCCGCCCCCGACGATGCAGGGATCCGCGAGCAGTACTTC. This encodes CAAPDDAGIREQYF. The chain joins TRBV6-5 to TRBJ2-7, with D maybe TRBD1 (5 bases). Germline CDR1 is MNHEY and CDR2 is SVGAGI. This CDR3 is 14 amino acids long. The V end was cut by 11 bases, the J end by 6 bases, with 23 bases between.